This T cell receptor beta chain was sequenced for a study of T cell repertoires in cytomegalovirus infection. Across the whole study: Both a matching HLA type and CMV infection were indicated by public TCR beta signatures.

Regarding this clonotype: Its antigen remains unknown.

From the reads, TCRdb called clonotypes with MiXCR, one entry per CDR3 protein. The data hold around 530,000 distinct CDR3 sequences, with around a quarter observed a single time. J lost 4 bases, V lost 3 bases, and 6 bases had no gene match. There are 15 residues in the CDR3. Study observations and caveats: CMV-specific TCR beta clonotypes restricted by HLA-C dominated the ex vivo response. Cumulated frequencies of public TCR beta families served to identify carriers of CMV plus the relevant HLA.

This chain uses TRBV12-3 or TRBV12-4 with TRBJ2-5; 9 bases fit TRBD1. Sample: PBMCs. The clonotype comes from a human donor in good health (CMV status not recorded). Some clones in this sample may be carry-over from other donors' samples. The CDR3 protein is CASSFPTGGIETQYF. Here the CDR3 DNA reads TGTGCCAGCAGTTTCCCGACAGGGGGAATAGAGACCCAGTACTTC.